Listed here is a single T cell receptor beta chain. Its cognate antigen is unknown. Germline lookup yields CDR1 MNHEY and CDR2 SVGAGI. The CDR3 contains 15 residues. Each sample's input was 250 ng genomic DNA, 30,000 to 45,000 genome equivalents. Multiplex touch-down PCR amplified TRB using TRB-A and TRB-B pools in one tube. Each CDR3 protein gets one entry in TCRdb, which reprocessed the multiplex PCR reads and gives no DNA. The listing contains 6,600 or so distinct CDR3 sequences. The entry originates in a study of T cell clusters in autoimmune cytopenias. Study-level background: TRB sequencing had a median about 49,000 reads and 2,000 to 3,000 distinct clonotypes per sample. The study, taken as a whole, reports: Functional roles of the in silico T cell clusters still await experimental validation.

A further study also used this sample, focusing on T cell repertoires in aging, cancer and after chemotherapy. That publication notes: Across the chemotherapy interval, each cancer cohort showed higher median generation probability, suggesting thymic rebound. Immunological memory after chemotherapy cannot be judged from the repertoire data.

The sequence came from a human donor in good health. The sample consisted of peripheral blood. This chain connects TRBV6-5 to TRBJ2-3; with no DNA, the TCRdb D assignment of TRBD1 cannot be verified. CDR3 sequence: CASILVDRATDTQYF.